Shown below are 30 T cell receptor beta chains from a single sample sequenced in a study of T cell repertoires in cytomegalovirus infection. TCRdb re-called the reads with MiXCR, one entry per CDR3 protein. The sample holds a few hundred thousand distinct CDR3 sequences; about an eighth are singletons and the top ten take around 9%. Sequencing was performed on PBMCs. These receptors came from a human donor in good health (CMV status not recorded). Some clones in this sample may be carry-over from other donors' samples.

This clonotype was observed a few times. The chain is built from TRBV15 and TRBJ2-5; TRBD1 agrees at 9 bases. The length of the CDR3 is 15 residues. The germline gives CDR1 LNHNV, CDR2 YYDKDF (reference sequence). Trimming removed 5 bases from V and 4 bases from J; junction bases left unmatched: 8. CDR3 in DNA: TGTGCCACCAGCGAACAGGGGGCGCCTGGAGAGACCCAGTACTTC. Amino acids: CATSEQGAPGETQYF.

This clonotype was detected only a few times. The CDR3 protein is CASSWGLAGGGEQFF. CDR3 bases: TGTGCCAGCAGCTGGGGACTAGCGGGAGGTGGCGAGCAGTTCTTC. J is TRBJ2-1 and V is TRBV7-9; 15 bases are shared with TRBD2. CDR3 length: 15 residues. V lost 4 bases to trimming and J lost 10 bases; unmatched junction nucleotides: 5. Germline CDR1 is SEHNR and CDR2 is FQNEAQ (reference sequence).

This clonotype was detected ten times or more. This rearrangement joins TRBV6-1 to TRBJ2-7; D tentatively reads TRBD1 or TRBD2 (6 bases each). CDR1 is MNHNS, CDR2 SASEGT, per germline. V lost 6 bases and J lost 12, with 15 bases in between. This CDR3 has 11 residues. The CDR3 DNA reads as TGTGCCAGCAGCGACGGGGGCCGTCGGTACTTC. It is translated as CASSDGGRRYF.

The rearrangement joins TRBV20-1 to TRBJ2-3; 12 nucleotides agree with TRBD2. The CDR3 is 18 amino acids. Germline CDR1 reads DFQATT; CDR2 reads SNEGSKA (reference sequence). V lost 2 bases and J lost 2; bases outside the gene matches: 11. The CDR3 DNA is TGCAGTGCTAGACCGACCTTCCGACTAGCGGGAGACACAGATACGCAGTATTTT. This gives the protein CSARPTFRLAGDTDTQYF.

The V and J genes are TRBV7-3 and TRBJ2-1; tentative D call: TRBD2 (5 bases). The V gene's germline CDR1 is SGHTA and CDR2 FQGTGA. V gave up 1 base and J gave up 8 bases, with 9 bases separating them. This CDR3 is built from 13 residues. CDR3: CASSLNGGDEQFF. CDR3 DNA: TGTGCCAGCAGCTTAAACGGAGGTGATGAGCAGTTCTTC.

This clonotype was recorded at least ten times. The chain has TRBV6-4 and TRBJ2-1; 8 nucleotides agree with TRBD2. V lost 3 bases, J lost 3 bases, and 4 bases stayed unmatched. The CDR3 length is 15 residues. CDR1 MRHNA and CDR2 SNTAGT come from the germline V gene. Here the CDR3 DNA reads TGTGCCAGCAGTGAAGGTAGCGGGGACTACAATGAGCAGTTCTTC. Its translation: CASSEGSGDYNEQFF.

Worth noting for this clonotype: Being one base from a much bigger clone, this may be a read error. The missing conserved phenylalanine or tryptophan at the end of this CDR3 makes a read error likely. V usage is TRBV28 and J usage is TRBJ1-5; D is unclear. Germline loops: CDR1 MDHEN, CDR2 SYDVKM. The CDR3 sequence is 15 residues long. Trimming removed 7 bases at V and 0 bases at J, with 13 bases between. The CDR3 sequence is CASTLMRISNQPQHI. The CDR3 DNA sequence: TGTGCCAGCACCCTAATGCGGATTAGCAATCAGCCCCAGCATATT.

V usage is TRBV14 and J usage is TRBJ1-4; D not resolved. The V and J ends lost 5 bases and 8 bases respectively, with 9 bases between them. CDR1 is SGHDN, CDR2 FVKESK, per germline. The CDR3 length is 12 residues. The CDR3 region has the DNA TGTGCCAGCAGCTTCAGAGGGGAAAAACTGTTTTTT. Its translation is CASSFRGEKLFF.

The chain is built from TRBV7-9 and TRBJ2-1; 9 nucleotides match TRBD1. The CDR3 covers 16 residues. V was clipped by 5 bases and J by 8 bases; unmatched bases: 13. Per the germline V gene, CDR1 is SEHNR and CDR2 is FQNEAQ (reference sequence). The CDR3 nucleotides are TGTGCCAGCAGCACCATCGGGACAGGGATTTCGGATGAGCAGTTCTTC. This codes for CASSTIGTGISDEQFF.

This clonotype occurred a few times. This chain joins TRBV20-1 and TRBJ2-1; 7 bases align to TRBD2. CDR1 and CDR2 from the germline V gene are DFQATT and SNEGSKA (reference sequence). The CDR3 consists of 15 residues. J gave up 2 bases and V 3 bases, and 7 bases lay outside the gene matches. CDR3 protein: CSARHRDYAYNEQFF. The CDR3 DNA reads as TGCAGTGCTAGGCACCGGGACTACGCCTACAATGAGCAGTTCTTC.

This clonotype was counted at least ten times. The chain joins TRBV4-2 to TRBJ2-7, with D possibly being TRBD1 (6 bases). The germline V gene encodes CDR1 LGHNA and CDR2 YNFKEQ. Trimming took off 3 bases at V and 2 bases at J, with 11 bases between the two ends. This CDR3 has 14 residues. The CDR3 reads CASSQRTVTYEQYF. CDR3 in DNA: TGTGCCAGCAGCCAGAGGACAGTTACCTACGAGCAGTACTTC.

This clonotype was detected many times. This rearrangement joins TRBV20-1 to TRBJ1-1; TRBD1 aligns across 9 bases. J was trimmed by 2 bases and V by 4 bases; bases with no gene match: 8. Per germline, CDR1 DFQATT and CDR2 SNEGSKA (reference sequence). The CDR3 is made up of 15 amino acids. As DNA, the CDR3 is TGCAGTGCTATCAATCCGGGACAGGGAAACACTGAAGCTTTCTTT. Its protein is CSAINPGQGNTEAFF.

At least ten counts were recorded for this clonotype. The chain employs TRBV7-8 and TRBJ1-1; D ambiguous. The CDR3 runs 12 residues. Trimming took off 5 bases at V and 5 bases at J, with 9 bases between the two ends. The germline V gene encodes CDR1 SGHVS and CDR2 FQNEAQ. The CDR3 DNA reads as TGTGCCAGCAGCCCAACGAGGACTGAAGCTTTCTTT. It translates to CASSPTRTEAFF.

This clonotype was counted between two and nine times. The rearrangement joins TRBV14 to TRBJ2-1, with 9 nucleotides matching TRBD2. Germline V gene sequence: CDR1 SGHDN, CDR2 FVKESK. This CDR3 is 17 amino acids long. Trimming cost V 0 bases and J 7 bases; bases outside gene matches: 10. The CDR3 loop reads CASSQEGLASIWNEQFF. The CDR3 DNA reads TGTGCCAGCAGCCAAGAAGGACTAGCGAGTATTTGGAATGAGCAGTTCTTC. The full variable domain, with the rest looked up from reference TRBV14 and TRBJ2-1, is EAGVTQFPSHSVIEKGQTVTLRCDPISGHDNLYWYRRVMGKEIKFLLHFVKESKQDESGMPNNRFLAERTGGTYSTLKVQPAELEDSGVYFCASSQEGLASIWNEQFFGPGTRLTVL.

The chain carries TRBV29-1 and TRBJ1-2; no firm D call. V lost 3 bases to trimming and J lost 4 bases, with 6 bases between them. The CDR3 extends over 11 amino acids. Germline CDR1 is SQVTM and CDR2 is ANQGSEA. The chain's CDR3 is CSVERVYGYTF. As DNA, the CDR3 is TGCAGCGTTGAGAGGGTCTATGGCTACACCTTC.

Ten or more counts support this clonotype. CDR3 loop: CSARIWPGQGNQPQHF. The CDR3 DNA reads as TGCAGTGCTAGGATCTGGCCAGGACAGGGGAATCAGCCCCAGCATTTT. The rearrangement uses TRBV20-1 and TRBJ1-5, with 9 bases fitting TRBD1. V gave up 3 bases and J gave up 4 bases; unmatched junction bases: 10. CDR3 length equals 16 residues. Germline V gives CDR1 DFQATT, CDR2 SNEGSKA (reference sequence).

This clonotype appeared many times. The gene calls are TRBV28 and TRBJ1-5; maybe TRBD1 (6 bases). Trimming removed 1 base at V and 4 bases at J, with 11 bases between. The length of the CDR3 is 15 residues. Germline assignment: CDR1 MDHEN and CDR2 SYDVKM. This CDR3 is CASSLSGGRNQPQHF. CDR3 sequence (DNA): TGTGCCAGCAGTTTATCGGGGGGCAGAAATCAGCCCCAGCATTTT.

The genes are TRBV6-2 or TRBV6-3 and TRBJ2-7; 10 bases agree with TRBD1. After removal of 7 bases from V and 6 bases from J, the junction contained 9 bases not matched to a gene. The CDR3 loop spans 14 amino acids. Germline V lookup: CDR1 MNHEY, CDR2 SVGEGT. CDR3 sequence: CASKITGQGSEQYF. DNA for the CDR3: TGTGCCAGCAAAATAACGGGACAGGGGAGCGAGCAGTACTTC.

This clonotype was counted ten times or more. The chain combines TRBV6-1 with TRBJ2-3, with a possible D match to TRBD1 (6 bases). The germline V and J ends were trimmed by 6 bases and 4 bases, with 14 bases remaining between them. CDR1 is MNHNS and CDR2 is SASEGT in the germline V gene. The CDR3 totals 14 residues. The CDR3 loop is CASRPVAGADTQYF. The CDR3 nucleotides are TGTGCCAGCAGGCCTGTGGCAGGGGCAGATACGCAGTATTTT.

This clonotype was counted at least ten times. The chain links TRBV10-2 to TRBJ1-2; 8 bases agree with TRBD1. Germline CDR1 and CDR2: WSHSY and SAAADI. The CDR3 is 14 amino acids. Trimming took 3 bases from V and 7 from J; bases not matched to a gene: 7. CDR3 sequence: CASSDAGQGGGYTF. DNA for the CDR3: TGCGCCAGCAGTGATGCCGGACAGGGAGGTGGCTACACCTTC.

This clonotype was picked up a small number of times. The rearrangement links TRBV28 to TRBJ1-5; no definite D call. This CDR3 contains 15 residues. Germline V gene data show CDR1 as MDHEN and CDR2 as SYDVKM. V lost 10 bases and J lost 1, with 17 bases in between. CDR3 sequence: CATLQVDLSNQPQHF. The CDR3 nucleotides are TGTGCCACCCTGCAGGTCGACTTGAGCAATCAGCCCCAGCATTTT.

The rearrangement uses TRBV20-1 and TRBJ1-2, with TRBD1 matching over 7 bases. J lost 8 bases, V lost 0 bases, and 9 bases had no gene match. CDR1 DFQATT and CDR2 SNEGSKA come from the germline V gene (reference sequence). The CDR3 is 14 residues long. The CDR3 spells CSAREARGAAGYTF. CDR3 DNA sequence: TGCAGTGCTAGAGAGGCCAGGGGGGCGGCCGGCTACACCTTC.

This clonotype has only a few counts. Here the CDR3 reads CASRVGQFSSYEQYF. The CDR3, as DNA: TGTGCCAGCAGGGTCGGTCAGTTTAGCTCCTACGAGCAGTACTTC. The chain combines TRBV28 with TRBJ2-7; no definite D call. V was pared by 6 bases and J by 0 bases, with 15 bases between. The CDR3 is made up of 15 amino acids. The germline V gene has CDR1 MDHEN and CDR2 SYDVKM.

The gene calls are TRBV29-1 and TRBJ1-3; D unresolved. Germline lookup yields CDR1 SQVTM and CDR2 ANQGSEA. V was trimmed by 7 bases and J by 0 bases, leaving 4 bases between them. This CDR3 is 11 amino acids long. The CDR3 region is CSGDSGNTIYF. The CDR3 nucleotides read TGCAGCGGAGACTCTGGAAACACCATATATTTT.

This clonotype was counted only a few times. This sequence joins TRBV10-3 and TRBJ2-7; D may correspond to TRBD1 or TRBD2 (5 bases each). The CDR3 contains 13 residues. V was shortened by 8 bases and J by 2 bases, with 13 bases between the two germline ends. Germline CDR1 is ENHRY and CDR2 is SYGVKD. CDR3: CAIGRDGAYEQYF. Written as DNA, the CDR3 is TGTGCCATCGGCCGGGACGGAGCCTACGAGCAGTACTTC.

This clonotype was seen repeatedly, ten times or more. The chain carries TRBV7-6 and TRBJ1-3; 8 bases map to TRBD1. V lost 2 bases and J lost 0; bases outside the gene matches: 9. The CDR3 runs to 18 residues. CDR1 and CDR2 from the germline V gene are SGHVS and FNYEAQ. The CDR3 loop is CASSLNGQGSISGNTIYF. The CDR3 DNA follows: TGTGCCAGCAGCTTAAACGGACAGGGCTCCATCTCTGGAAACACCATATATTTT. The full variable domain, with the rest looked up from reference TRBV7-6 and TRBJ1-3, is GAGVSQSPRYKVTKRGQDVALRCDPISGHVSLYWYRQALGQGPEFLTYFNYEAQQDKSGLPNDRFSAERPEGSISTLTIQRTEQRDSAMYRCASSLNGQGSISGNTIYFGEGSWLTVV.

This clonotype was seen more than once but under ten times. The chain couples TRBV28 to TRBJ2-7; 8 bases are shared with TRBD2. This CDR3 has 14 amino acids. V shed 8 bases and J 3 bases; nucleotides not matched to a gene: 9. Germline V gene lookup returns CDR1 MDHEN and CDR2 SYDVKM. CDR3: CASFGSSGNYEQYF. The CDR3 DNA sequence: TGTGCCAGCTTCGGGAGTAGCGGGAACTACGAGCAGTACTTC.

This clonotype was recorded once. V is TRBV29-1 and J is TRBJ2-5, with 10 nucleotides matching TRBD1. The germline CDR1 and CDR2 sequences are SQVTM and ANQGSEA. V lost 7 bases to trimming and J lost 5 bases; unmatched junction nucleotides: 7. CDR3 length: 13 residues. The CDR3, as DNA: TGCAGCGCAAGACAGGGGGCTAAGGAGACCCAGTACTTC. Protein: CSARQGAKETQYF.

Remarks on this clonotype: This sequence may be a read error, since a much larger clone differs from it by one base. The chain links TRBV7-8 to TRBJ2-2; unclear D gene. Germline V gene lookup returns CDR1 SGHVS and CDR2 FQNEAQ. Trimming left V 1 base short and J 6 bases short, with 3 bases between. The CDR3 contains 12 residues. CDR3 DNA: TGTGCCAGCAGCTTAGAGGCCGGGGAGCTGTTTTTT. Translated, it gives CASSLEAGELFF.

In this sample, this clonotype turned up a few times. The V call is TRBV14, the J call TRBJ2-1; D call uncertain. CDR3 length: 16 amino acids. Trimming removed 3 bases from V and 2 bases from J, with 14 bases in between. The germline gives CDR1 SGHDN, CDR2 FVKESK. The CDR3 is CASSHASGRAYNEQFF. The CDR3 nucleotides are TGTGCCAGCAGCCACGCCTCCGGAAGGGCCTACAATGAGCAGTTCTTC.